These T cell receptor beta chains were read from a single sample in a study of PD-1 blockade in classical Hodgkin lymphoma. The repertoire was sequenced with immunoSEQ multiplex PCR; TCRdb's copy has only in-frame clones and lacks some. The table lists about 110,000 clones, 80% to 90% of them singletons, with around 20% in the top ten. Sequences were derived from peripheral blood mononuclear cells (PBMCs), sampled before the second cycle of nivolumab. These receptor sequences come from a human donor with classical Hodgkin lymphoma. Both conserved end residues are part of each CDR3. The order of the fields is CDR3 DNA, CDR3 protein, D gene, V gene, clone size, J gene, CDR3 length. The D gene is left open where the match is weak. Not every row has a clone size; where given, it reads once, few, many or a size class.

CDR3nt: TGTGCCAGCAGTTTGACTAGCGGGAACAATGAGCAGTTCTTC
CDR3aa: CASSLTSGNNEQFF
d_gene: TRBD2
v_gene: TRBV27
abundance: .
j_gene: TRBJ2-1
len: 14

CDR3nt: TGTGCCAGCAGTTACAGGGTCTCTGGAAACACCATATATTTT
CDR3aa: CASSYRVSGNTIYF
d_gene: .
v_gene: TRBV28
abundance: .
j_gene: TRBJ1-3
len: 14

CDR3nt: TGTGCCTGGACCGACTGGCGGGGGAAGTACGAGCAGTACTTC
CDR3aa: CAWTDWRGKYEQYF
d_gene: TRBD2
v_gene: TRBV30
abundance: once
j_gene: TRBJ2-7
len: 14

CDR3nt: TGCGCCAGCAGCACCGGCCCAGGGAGTGAAGCTTTCTTT
CDR3aa: CASSTGPGSEAFF
d_gene: .
v_gene: TRBV4-1
abundance: .
j_gene: TRBJ1-1
len: 13

CDR3nt: TGTGCCAGCAGCTTAGGACAGGGTGAACTCTACACCTTC
CDR3aa: CASSLGQGELYTF
d_gene: TRBD1
v_gene: TRBV7-6
abundance: once
j_gene: TRBJ1-2
len: 13

CDR3nt: TGTGCCAGCAGGGGACAGGCTAACTATGGCTACACCTTC
CDR3aa: CASRGQANYGYTF
d_gene: TRBD1
v_gene: TRBV6-5
abundance: once
j_gene: TRBJ1-2
len: 13

CDR3nt: TGTGCCAGCACCGATGGAAATACGCAGTATTTT
CDR3aa: CASTDGNTQYF
d_gene: .
v_gene: TRBV28
abundance: .
j_gene: TRBJ2-3
len: 11

CDR3nt: TGTGCCAGCAGCTTAGATTCTGTCAATGAGCAGTTCTTC
CDR3aa: CASSLDSVNEQFF
d_gene: .
v_gene: TRBV11-3
abundance: .
j_gene: TRBJ2-1
len: 13

CDR3nt: TGTGCCAGCGGACAGATTGCGAACACCGGGGAGCTGTTTTTT
CDR3aa: CASGQIANTGELFF
d_gene: .
v_gene: TRBV10-3
abundance: .
j_gene: TRBJ2-2
len: 14

CDR3nt: TGTGCCATCAGTGAAAACAGGGAGTTTTGGCAGTACTTC
CDR3aa: CAISENREFWQYF
d_gene: .
v_gene: TRBV10-3
abundance: .
j_gene: TRBJ2-7
len: 13

CDR3nt: TGCGCCAGCAGCTTGCTAGGACAGGGGTCTTACGAGCAGTACTTC
CDR3aa: CASSLLGQGSYEQYF
d_gene: TRBD1
v_gene: TRBV5-1
abundance: .
j_gene: TRBJ2-7
len: 15

CDR3nt: TGCGCCAGCAGCTTGGAGGCTGCCCAGAGCCACAATGAGCAGTTCTTC
CDR3aa: CASSLEAAQSHNEQFF
d_gene: .
v_gene: TRBV5-1
abundance: .
j_gene: TRBJ2-1
len: 16

CDR3nt: TGTGCCAGCATGGCCATGACAGGGTATAGCAATCAGCCCCAGCATTTT
CDR3aa: CASMAMTGYSNQPQHF
d_gene: TRBD1
v_gene: TRBV27
abundance: .
j_gene: TRBJ1-5
len: 16

CDR3nt: TGTGCCAGCAGCTTGGGAATACAGGGAGTAGGGGGTGGCTACACCTTC
CDR3aa: CASSLGIQGVGGGYTF
d_gene: .
v_gene: TRBV5-4
abundance: .
j_gene: TRBJ1-2
len: 16

CDR3nt: TGTGCCAGCAGCACGCCGGGACAGGGGCTCTATGGCTACACCTTC
CDR3aa: CASSTPGQGLYGYTF
d_gene: TRBD1
v_gene: TRBV4-2
abundance: .
j_gene: TRBJ1-2
len: 15

CDR3nt: TGTGCCAGCAGCCTACAAGCAACTAATGAAAAACTGTTTTTT
CDR3aa: CASSLQATNEKLFF
d_gene: .
v_gene: TRBV7-2
abundance: .
j_gene: TRBJ1-4
len: 14

CDR3nt: TGTGCCAGCAGTTTAGAGAGGGCTGGTAAAGCTTTCTTT
CDR3aa: CASSLERAGKAFF
d_gene: .
v_gene: TRBV27
abundance: .
j_gene: TRBJ1-1
len: 13

CDR3nt: TGCGCCAGCAAGGCCCACCGGGACAACACTGAAGCTTTCTTT
CDR3aa: CASKAHRDNTEAFF
d_gene: .
v_gene: TRBV10-1
abundance: .
j_gene: TRBJ1-1
len: 14

CDR3nt: TGTGCCATCAGTGACAGGGGGGGGTTGAACACTGAAGCTTTCTTT
CDR3aa: CAISDRGGLNTEAFF
d_gene: TRBD1
v_gene: TRBV10-3
abundance: .
j_gene: TRBJ1-1
len: 15

CDR3nt: TGTGCCAGCTCGCAGGCGGGGGAAACTGAAGCTTTCTTT
CDR3aa: CASSQAGETEAFF
d_gene: .
v_gene: TRBV18
abundance: once
j_gene: TRBJ1-1
len: 13

CDR3nt: TGTGCCAGCAGTGAAGTACTCTCTCCCAACATTCAGTACTTC
CDR3aa: CASSEVLSPNIQYF
d_gene: .
v_gene: TRBV6-1
abundance: .
j_gene: TRBJ2-4
len: 14

CDR3nt: TGTGCCAGCAGCTCCACCGAGCCCGGTGAGCAGTTCTTC
CDR3aa: CASSSTEPGEQFF
d_gene: .
v_gene: TRBV9
abundance: once
j_gene: TRBJ2-1
len: 13

CDR3nt: TGTGCCAGCAGATCTAGAATGGAGAGCACTGAAGCTTTCTTT
CDR3aa: CASRSRMESTEAFF
d_gene: .
v_gene: TRBV7-2
abundance: once
j_gene: TRBJ1-1
len: 14

CDR3nt: TGTGCCAGCAGCCAAAGGATTGGGGATCAGGGGATAGCCAAAAACATTCAGTACTTC
CDR3aa: CASSQRIGDQGIAKNIQYF
d_gene: .
v_gene: TRBV4-2
abundance: .
j_gene: TRBJ2-4
len: 19

CDR3nt: TGTGCCAGCGCGGAGATCACGAACACCGGGGAGCTGTTTTTT
CDR3aa: CASAEITNTGELFF
d_gene: .
v_gene: TRBV19
abundance: .
j_gene: TRBJ2-2
len: 14

CDR3nt: TGCGCCAGCAGCTTGGTTCCCAGAGTAACCCAAGAGACCCAGTACTTC
CDR3aa: CASSLVPRVTQETQYF
d_gene: .
v_gene: TRBV5-1
abundance: .
j_gene: TRBJ2-5
len: 16

CDR3nt: TGTGCCAGCAGTTCAGGGGTTGGTGAAAAACTGTTTTTT
CDR3aa: CASSSGVGEKLFF
d_gene: .
v_gene: TRBV2
abundance: .
j_gene: TRBJ1-4
len: 13

CDR3nt: TGTGCCAGCAGCTCAATTGGGACAGGATATGGCTACACCTTC
CDR3aa: CASSSIGTGYGYTF
d_gene: TRBD1
v_gene: TRBV7-9
abundance: .
j_gene: TRBJ1-2
len: 14

CDR3nt: TGTGCCAGCAGCTTGGGCACAGGGGCGAACTATGGCTACACCTTC
CDR3aa: CASSLGTGANYGYTF
d_gene: TRBD1
v_gene: TRBV7-2
abundance: .
j_gene: TRBJ1-2
len: 15